This entry lists 6 T cell receptor beta chains sequenced from one sample in a study of post-analysis software for immune sequencing data. The study, taken as a whole, reports: Controls showed lower frequencies than patients for five TRBV segments, and TRBV5-6, TRBV5-1 and TRBV20-1 were among these.

TCR beta cDNA libraries had unique molecular identifiers. TCRdb processed the PCR reads anew with MiXCR; each CDR3 protein has one entry. The sample yields some 890,000 distinct CDR3 sequences, under 70% seen once. These receptors' antigens are unknown. The sample taken for sequencing was blood. The receptors were sampled from a girl aged 10 to 17 with multiple sclerosis.

V and J are TRBV6-1 and TRBJ2-4; TRBD2 matches at 9 bases. The CDR3 loop spans 15 amino acids. Germline V gene lookup returns CDR1 MNHNS and CDR2 SASEGT. Germline trimming cut 3 bases from V and 13 bases from J; bases unmatched to any gene: 13. CDR3 DNA: TGTGCCAGCAGTGATGGGCTAGCGGGGTCAGGCCCCCAGTACTTC. As protein: CASSDGLAGSGPQYF.

The rearrangement joins TRBV6-5 to TRBJ2-7; D unclear. The CDR3 contains 15 residues. Trimming took 8 bases from V and 0 from J, leaving 17 bases between them. Per the germline V gene, CDR1 is MNHEY and CDR2 is SVGAGI. The CDR3 DNA reads as TGTGCCAGCGAAAAGAGCAGGACGGGCTCCTACGAGCAGTACTTC. Residues: CASEKSRTGSYEQYF.

This clonotype was counted a single time. This chain connects TRBV6-5 to TRBJ2-1, with a possible D match to TRBD2 (5 bases). V shed 3 bases and J shed 5 bases, with 17 bases lying between them. The CDR3 loop spans 16 amino acids. Germline V gene sequence: CDR1 MNHEY, CDR2 SVGAGI. CDR3 DNA sequence: TGTGCCAGCAGTTATCGTATAACGGGATGGGACAATGAGCAGTTCTTC. This sequence encodes CASSYRITGWDNEQFF.

The CDR3 DNA reads TGCGCCAGCAGCTTGGAGGCTAGCGGGAAAAACATTCAGTACTTC. Its translation is CASSLEASGKNIQYF. The V gene is TRBV5-1, the J gene TRBJ2-4, with 8 nucleotides matching TRBD2. In germline, CDR1 is SGHRS, CDR2 YFSETQ. The CDR3 has 15 residues. The junction had 3 bases not matched to a gene; V was cut back by 0 bases and J by 4 bases.

The gene calls are TRBV7-8 and TRBJ2-7; D is unclear. V lost 3 bases to trimming and J lost 0 bases, with 6 bases between them. The CDR3 totals 13 residues. Germline V gene data show CDR1 as SGHVS and CDR2 as FQNEAQ. The CDR3 reads CASSFDISYEQYF. The DNA for the CDR3 is TGTGCCAGCAGCTTCGACATCTCCTACGAGCAGTACTTC.

V gene TRBV7-9 combines with J gene TRBJ2-6; D may be TRBD1 (5 bases). The V and J ends lost 0 bases and 0 bases respectively, with 12 bases between them. The CDR3 extends over 18 amino acids. Germline lookup yields CDR1 SEHNR and CDR2 FQNEAQ (reference sequence). The DNA for the CDR3 is TGTGCCAGCAGCTTAGCAGGGGCCCTTAGCTCTGGGGCCAACGTCCTGACTTTC. Amino acid sequence: CASSLAGALSSGANVLTF.